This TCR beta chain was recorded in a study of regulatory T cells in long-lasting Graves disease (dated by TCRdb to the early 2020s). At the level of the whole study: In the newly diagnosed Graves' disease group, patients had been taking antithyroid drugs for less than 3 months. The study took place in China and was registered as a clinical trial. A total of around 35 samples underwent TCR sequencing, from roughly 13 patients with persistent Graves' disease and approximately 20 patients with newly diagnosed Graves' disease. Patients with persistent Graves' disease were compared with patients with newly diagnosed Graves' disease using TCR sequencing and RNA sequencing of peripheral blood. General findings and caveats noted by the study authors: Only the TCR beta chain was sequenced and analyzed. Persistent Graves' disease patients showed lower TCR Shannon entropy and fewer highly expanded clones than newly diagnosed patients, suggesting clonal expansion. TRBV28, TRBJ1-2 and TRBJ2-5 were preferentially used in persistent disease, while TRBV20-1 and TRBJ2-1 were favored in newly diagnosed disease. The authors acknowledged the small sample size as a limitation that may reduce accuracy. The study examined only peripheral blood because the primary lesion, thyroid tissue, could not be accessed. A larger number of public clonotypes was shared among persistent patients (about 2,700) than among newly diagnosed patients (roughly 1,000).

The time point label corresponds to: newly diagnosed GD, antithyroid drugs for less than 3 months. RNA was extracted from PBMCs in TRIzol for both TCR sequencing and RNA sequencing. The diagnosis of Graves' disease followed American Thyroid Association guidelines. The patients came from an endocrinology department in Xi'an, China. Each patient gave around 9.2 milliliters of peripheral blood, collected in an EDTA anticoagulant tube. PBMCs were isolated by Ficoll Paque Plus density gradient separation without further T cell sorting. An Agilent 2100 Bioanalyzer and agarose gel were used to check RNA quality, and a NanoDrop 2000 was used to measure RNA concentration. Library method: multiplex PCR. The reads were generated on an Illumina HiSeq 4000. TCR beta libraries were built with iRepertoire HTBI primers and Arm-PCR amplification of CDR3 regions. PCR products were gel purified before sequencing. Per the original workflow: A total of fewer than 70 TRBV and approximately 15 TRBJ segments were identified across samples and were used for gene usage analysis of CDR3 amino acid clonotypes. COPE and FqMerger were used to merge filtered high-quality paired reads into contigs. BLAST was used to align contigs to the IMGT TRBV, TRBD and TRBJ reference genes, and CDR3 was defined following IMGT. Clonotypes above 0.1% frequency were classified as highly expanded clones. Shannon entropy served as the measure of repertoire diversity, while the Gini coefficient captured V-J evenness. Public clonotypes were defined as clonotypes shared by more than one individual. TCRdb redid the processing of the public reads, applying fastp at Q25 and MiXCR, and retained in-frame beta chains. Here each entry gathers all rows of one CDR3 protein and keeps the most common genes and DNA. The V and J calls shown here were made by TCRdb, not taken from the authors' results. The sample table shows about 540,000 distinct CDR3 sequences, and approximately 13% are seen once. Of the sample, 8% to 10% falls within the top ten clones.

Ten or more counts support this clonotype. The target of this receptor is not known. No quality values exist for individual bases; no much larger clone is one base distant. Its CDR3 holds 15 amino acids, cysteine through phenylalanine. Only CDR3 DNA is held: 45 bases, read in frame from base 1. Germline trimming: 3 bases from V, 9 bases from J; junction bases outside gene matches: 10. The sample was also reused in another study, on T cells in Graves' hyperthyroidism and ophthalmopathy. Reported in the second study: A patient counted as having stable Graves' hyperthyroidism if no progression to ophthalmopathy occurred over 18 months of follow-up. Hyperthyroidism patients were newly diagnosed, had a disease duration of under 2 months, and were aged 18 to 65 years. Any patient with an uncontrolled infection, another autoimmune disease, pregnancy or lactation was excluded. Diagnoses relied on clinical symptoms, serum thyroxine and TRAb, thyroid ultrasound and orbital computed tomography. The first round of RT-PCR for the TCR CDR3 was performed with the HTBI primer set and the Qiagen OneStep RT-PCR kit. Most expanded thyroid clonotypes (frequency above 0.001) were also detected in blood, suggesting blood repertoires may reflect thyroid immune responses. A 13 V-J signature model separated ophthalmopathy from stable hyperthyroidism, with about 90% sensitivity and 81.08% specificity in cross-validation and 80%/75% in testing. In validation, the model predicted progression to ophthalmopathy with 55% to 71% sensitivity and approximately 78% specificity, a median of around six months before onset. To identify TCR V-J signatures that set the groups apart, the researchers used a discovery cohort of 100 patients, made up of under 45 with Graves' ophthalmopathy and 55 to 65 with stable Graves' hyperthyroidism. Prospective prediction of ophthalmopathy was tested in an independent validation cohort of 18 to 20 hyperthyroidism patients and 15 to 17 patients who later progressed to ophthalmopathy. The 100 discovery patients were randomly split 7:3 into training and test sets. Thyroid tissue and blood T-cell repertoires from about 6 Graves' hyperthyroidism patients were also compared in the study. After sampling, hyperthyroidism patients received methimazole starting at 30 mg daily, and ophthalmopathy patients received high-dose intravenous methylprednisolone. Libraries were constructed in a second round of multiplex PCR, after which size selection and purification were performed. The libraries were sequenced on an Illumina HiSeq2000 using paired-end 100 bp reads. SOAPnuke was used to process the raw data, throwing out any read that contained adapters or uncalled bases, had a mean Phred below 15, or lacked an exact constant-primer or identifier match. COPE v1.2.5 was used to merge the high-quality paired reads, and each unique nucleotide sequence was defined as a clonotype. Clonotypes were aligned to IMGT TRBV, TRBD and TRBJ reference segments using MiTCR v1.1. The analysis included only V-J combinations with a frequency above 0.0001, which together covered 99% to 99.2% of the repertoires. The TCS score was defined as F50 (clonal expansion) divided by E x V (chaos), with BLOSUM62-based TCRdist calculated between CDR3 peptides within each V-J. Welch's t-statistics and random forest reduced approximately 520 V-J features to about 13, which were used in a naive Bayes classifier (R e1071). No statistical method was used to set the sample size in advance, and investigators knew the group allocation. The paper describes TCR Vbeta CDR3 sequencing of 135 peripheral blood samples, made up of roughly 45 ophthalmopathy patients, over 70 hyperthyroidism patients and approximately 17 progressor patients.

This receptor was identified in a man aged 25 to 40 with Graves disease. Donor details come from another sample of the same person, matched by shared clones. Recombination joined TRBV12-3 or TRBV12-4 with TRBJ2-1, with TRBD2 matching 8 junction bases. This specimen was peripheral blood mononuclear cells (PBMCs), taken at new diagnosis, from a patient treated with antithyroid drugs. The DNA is TGTGCCAGCAGTTTCCCTGGCAGCGGGAGAGGTGAGCAGTTCTTC. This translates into CASSFPGSGRGEQFF.